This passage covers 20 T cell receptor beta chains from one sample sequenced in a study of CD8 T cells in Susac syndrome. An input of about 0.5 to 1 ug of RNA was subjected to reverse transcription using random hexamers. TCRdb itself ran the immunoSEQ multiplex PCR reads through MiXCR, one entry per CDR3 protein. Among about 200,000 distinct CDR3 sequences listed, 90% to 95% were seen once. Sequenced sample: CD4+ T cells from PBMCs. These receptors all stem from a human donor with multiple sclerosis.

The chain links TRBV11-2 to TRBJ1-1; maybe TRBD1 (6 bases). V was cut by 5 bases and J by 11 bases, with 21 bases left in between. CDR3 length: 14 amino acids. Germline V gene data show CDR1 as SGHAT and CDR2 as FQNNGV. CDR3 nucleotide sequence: TGTGCCAGCAGCCCCGGAGGGACCGGGACATCGGCTTTCTTT. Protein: CASSPGGTGTSAFF.

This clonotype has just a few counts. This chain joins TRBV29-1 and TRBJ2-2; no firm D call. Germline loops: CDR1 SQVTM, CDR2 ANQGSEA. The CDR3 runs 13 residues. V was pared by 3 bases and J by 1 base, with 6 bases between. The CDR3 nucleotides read TGCAGCGTTGATGTGGGGAACACCGGGGAGCTGTTTTTT. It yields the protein CSVDVGNTGELFF.

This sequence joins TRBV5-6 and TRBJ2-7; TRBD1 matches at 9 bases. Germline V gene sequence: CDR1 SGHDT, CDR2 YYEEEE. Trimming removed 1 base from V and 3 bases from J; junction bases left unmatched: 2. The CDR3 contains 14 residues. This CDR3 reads CASSLWDRVYEQYF. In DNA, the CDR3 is TGTGCCAGCAGCTTGTGGGACAGGGTCTACGAGCAGTACTTC.

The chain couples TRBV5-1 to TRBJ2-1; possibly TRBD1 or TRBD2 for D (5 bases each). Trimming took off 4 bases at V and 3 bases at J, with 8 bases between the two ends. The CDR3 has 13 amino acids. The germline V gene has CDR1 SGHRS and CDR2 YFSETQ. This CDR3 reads CASSGDGYNEQFF. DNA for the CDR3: TGCGCCAGCAGCGGGGACGGCTACAATGAGCAGTTCTTC.

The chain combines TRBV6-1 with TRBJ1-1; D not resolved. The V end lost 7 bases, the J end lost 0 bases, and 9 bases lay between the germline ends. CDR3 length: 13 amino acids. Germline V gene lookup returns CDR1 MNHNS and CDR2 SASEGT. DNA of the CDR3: TGTGCCAGCAAAGACTACATGAACACTGAAGCTTTCTTT. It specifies CASKDYMNTEAFF.

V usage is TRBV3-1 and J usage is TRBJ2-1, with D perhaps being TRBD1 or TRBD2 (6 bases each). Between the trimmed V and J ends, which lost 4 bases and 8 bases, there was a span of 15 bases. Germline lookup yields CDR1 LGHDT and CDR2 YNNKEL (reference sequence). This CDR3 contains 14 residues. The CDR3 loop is CASSPLKGGDEQFF. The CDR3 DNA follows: TGTGCCAGCAGCCCGTTAAAGGGGGGAGATGAGCAGTTCTTC.

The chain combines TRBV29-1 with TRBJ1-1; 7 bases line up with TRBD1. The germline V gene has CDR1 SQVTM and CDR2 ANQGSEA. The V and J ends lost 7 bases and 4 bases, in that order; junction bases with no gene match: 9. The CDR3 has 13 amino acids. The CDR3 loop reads CSAAPRGGTEAFF. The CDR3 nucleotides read TGCAGCGCGGCTCCCAGGGGGGGCACTGAAGCTTTCTTT. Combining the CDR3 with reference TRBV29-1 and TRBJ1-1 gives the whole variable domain SAVISQKPSRDICQRGTSLTIQCQVDSQVTMMFWYRQQPGQSLTLIATANQGSEATYESGFVIDKFPISRPNLTFSTLTVSNMSPEDSSIYLCSAAPRGGTEAFFGQGTRLTVV.

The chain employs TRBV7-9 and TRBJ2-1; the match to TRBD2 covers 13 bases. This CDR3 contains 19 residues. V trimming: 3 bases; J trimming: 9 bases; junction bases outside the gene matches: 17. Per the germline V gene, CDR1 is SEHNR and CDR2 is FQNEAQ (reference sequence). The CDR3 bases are TGTGCCAGCAGCTTCGGGACAGCCATAGGACTAGCGGGAGTGAGTGAGCAGTTCTTC. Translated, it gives CASSFGTAIGLAGVSEQFF.

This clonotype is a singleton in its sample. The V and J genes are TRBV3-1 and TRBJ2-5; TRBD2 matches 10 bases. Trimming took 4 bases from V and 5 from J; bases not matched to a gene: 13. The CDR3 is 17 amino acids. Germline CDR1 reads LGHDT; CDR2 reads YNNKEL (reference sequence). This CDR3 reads CASSRDPLAGATETQYF. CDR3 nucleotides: TGTGCCAGCAGCCGAGACCCCCTAGCGGGAGCAACGGAGACCCAGTACTTC.

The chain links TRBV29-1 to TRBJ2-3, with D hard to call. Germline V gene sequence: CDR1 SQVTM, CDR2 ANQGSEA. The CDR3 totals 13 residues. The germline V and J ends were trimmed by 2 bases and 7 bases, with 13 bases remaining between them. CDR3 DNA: TGCAGCGTTGAAAGTCCCCTCGGATATACGCAGTATTTT. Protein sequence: CSVESPLGYTQYF.

The CDR3 coding sequence is TGTGCCTGGAAGGGACAGGGGTACAATGAGCAGTTCTTC. Amino acid sequence: CAWKGQGYNEQFF. The chain has TRBV30 and TRBJ2-1; 10 nucleotides match TRBD1. The CDR3 sequence is 13 residues long. V gave up 4 bases and J gave up 4 bases; unmatched junction bases: 1. The germline gives CDR1 GTSNPN, CDR2 SVGIG (reference sequence).

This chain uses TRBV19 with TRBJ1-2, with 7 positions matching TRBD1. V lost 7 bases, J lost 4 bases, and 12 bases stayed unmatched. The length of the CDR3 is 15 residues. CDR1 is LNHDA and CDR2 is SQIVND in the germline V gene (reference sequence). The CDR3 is CASTRDSGSVYGYTF. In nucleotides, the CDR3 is TGTGCCAGTACCAGGGACAGTGGGAGTGTCTATGGCTACACCTTC.

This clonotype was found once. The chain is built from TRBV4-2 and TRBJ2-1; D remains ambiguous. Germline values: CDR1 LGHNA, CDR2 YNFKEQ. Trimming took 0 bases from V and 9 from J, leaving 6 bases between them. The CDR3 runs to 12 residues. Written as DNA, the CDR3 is TGTGCCAGCAGCCAAGATACGCGTGAGCAGTTCTTC. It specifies CASSQDTREQFF.

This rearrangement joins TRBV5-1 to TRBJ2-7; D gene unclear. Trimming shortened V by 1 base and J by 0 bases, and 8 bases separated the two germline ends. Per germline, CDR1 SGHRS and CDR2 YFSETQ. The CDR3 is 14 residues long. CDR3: CASSLQVSSYEQYF. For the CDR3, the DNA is TGCGCCAGCAGCTTGCAGGTCAGCTCCTACGAGCAGTACTTC.

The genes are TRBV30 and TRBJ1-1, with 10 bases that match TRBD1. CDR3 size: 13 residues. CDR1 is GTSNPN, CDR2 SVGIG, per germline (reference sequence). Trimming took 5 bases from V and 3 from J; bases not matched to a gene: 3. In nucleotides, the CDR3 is TGTGCCTGGGACAGGGGGCGCGACACTGAAGCTTTCTTT. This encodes CAWDRGRDTEAFF.

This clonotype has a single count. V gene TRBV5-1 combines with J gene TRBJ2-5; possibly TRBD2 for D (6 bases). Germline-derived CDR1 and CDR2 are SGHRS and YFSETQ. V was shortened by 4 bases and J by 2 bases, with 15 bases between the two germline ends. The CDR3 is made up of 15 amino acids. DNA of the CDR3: TGCGCCAGCAGCGCTACCGGGACTTTACAAGAGACCCAGTACTTC. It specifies CASSATGTLQETQYF.

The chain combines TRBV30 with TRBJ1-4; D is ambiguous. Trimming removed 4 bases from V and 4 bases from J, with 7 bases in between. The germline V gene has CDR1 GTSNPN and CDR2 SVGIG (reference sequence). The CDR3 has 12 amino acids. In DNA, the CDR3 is TGTGCCTGGAACAGCCGTAATGAAAAACTGTTTTTT. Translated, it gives CAWNSRNEKLFF. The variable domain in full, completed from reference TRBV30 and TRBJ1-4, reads SQTIHQWPATLVQPVGSPLSLECTVEGTSNPNLYWYRQAAGRGLQLLFYSVGIGQISSEVPQNLSASRPQDRQFILSSKKLLLSDSGFYLCAWNSRNEKLFFGSGTQLSVL.

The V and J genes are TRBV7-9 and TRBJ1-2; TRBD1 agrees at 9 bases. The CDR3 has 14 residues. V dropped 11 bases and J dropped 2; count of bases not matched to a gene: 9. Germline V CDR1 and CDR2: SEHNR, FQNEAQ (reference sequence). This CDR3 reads CAAGGDRVNYGYTF. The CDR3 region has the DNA TGTGCCGCAGGGGGGGACAGGGTAAACTATGGCTACACCTTC.

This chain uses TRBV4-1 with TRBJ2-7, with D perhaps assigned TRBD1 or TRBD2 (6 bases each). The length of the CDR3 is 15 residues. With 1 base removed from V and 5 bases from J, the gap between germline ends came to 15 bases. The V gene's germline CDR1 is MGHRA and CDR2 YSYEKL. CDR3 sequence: CASSQVGGQGDEQYF. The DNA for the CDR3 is TGCGCCAGCAGCCAAGTTGGGGGGCAGGGCGACGAGCAGTACTTC.

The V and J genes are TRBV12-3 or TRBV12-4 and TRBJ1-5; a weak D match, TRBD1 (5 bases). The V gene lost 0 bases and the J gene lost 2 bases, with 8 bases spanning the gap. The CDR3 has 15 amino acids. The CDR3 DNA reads TGTGCCAGCAGTTTAGCCGTGACAGGCAATCAGCCCCAGCATTTT. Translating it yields CASSLAVTGNQPQHF.